The present entry profiles one TCR beta chain with its context. These data come from a study of cytomegalovirus exposure and HLA in healthy donors. Amplification used 60 Vbeta primers and 13 Jbeta primers. Sequencing was performed with immunoSEQ multiplex PCR; in TCRdb, only in-frame clones are kept and a portion is missing. The sample yields about 110,000 clones, 69% seen once. The specimen sequenced was PBMCs. The sequence came from a woman in her seventies in good health and CMV-seropositive.

In DNA, the CDR3 is TGTGCCAGCTCCCTGTCCAGCCCTGGGGGGTATGAGCAGTTCTTC. Translated, it gives CASSLSSPGGYEQFF. The genes are TRBV18 and TRBJ2-1; maybe TRBD2 (6 bases). The CDR3 is made up of 15 amino acids. Trimming removed 6 bases at V and 8 bases at J, with 20 bases between. Looked up from germline, CDR1 is KGHSH and CDR2 is LQKENI.